What follows are 19 T cell receptor beta chains derived from one specimen sequenced in a study of T cells after yellow fever vaccination. TCRdb itself ran the 5' RACE reads through MiXCR, one entry per CDR3 protein. The sample records around 320,000 distinct CDR3 sequences, roughly 9% being singletons. The material was CD4+ T cells sorted from PBMCs, obtained 5 days after the yellow fever booster vaccination. The receptors were gathered from a man younger than 30 who received the YFV17D yellow fever vaccine.

This chain joins TRBV29-1 and TRBJ2-7; D is ambiguous. CDR1 is SQVTM and CDR2 is ANQGSEA in the germline V gene. With 4 bases removed from V and 0 bases from J, the gap between germline ends came to 10 bases. The CDR3 has 13 residues. The CDR3 loop is CSVVQAPSYEQYF. The CDR3 DNA sequence: TGCAGCGTTGTGCAGGCGCCCTCCTACGAGCAGTACTTC.

The table lists this clonotype with a few counts. The genes are TRBV10-1 and TRBJ2-1, with 12 bases that match TRBD2. V lost 8 bases, J lost 4 bases, and 0 bases stayed unmatched. In germline, CDR1 is WNHNN, CDR2 SYGVQD (reference sequence). The CDR3 sequence is 13 residues long. CDR3 sequence (DNA): TGCGCCAGCGGACTAGCGGGGTACAATGAGCAGTTCTTC. It codes for CASGLAGYNEQFF.

This clonotype has a count of ten or more. No DNA is shown, since the ends of the CDR3 on it are uncertain; the CDR3 is the one TCRdb lists. The genes are TRBV12-3 or TRBV12-4 and TRBJ1-1; the DNA was not compared with TRBD1, the D call given in the table. The CDR3 is 11 amino acids in total, end residues counted. The CDR3: CASSFGTGTFF.

The chain recombines TRBV7-9 with TRBJ1-2, with 9 bases fitting TRBD1. Looked up from germline, CDR1 is SEHNR and CDR2 is FQNEAQ (reference sequence). CDR3 length: 15 residues. V shed 7 bases, J shed 1 base, and the junction held 7 bases outside the gene matches. This chain's CDR3 is CASTLTGGVNYGYTF. The CDR3, as DNA: TGTGCCAGCACCCTGACAGGGGGAGTTAACTATGGCTACACCTTC.

The chain uses TRBV5-1 and TRBJ2-3, with 9 bases identical to TRBD2. The V segment lost 4 bases and the J segment 0 bases; nucleotides outside the gene matches: 3. The CDR3 totals 15 residues. CDR1 is SGHRS and CDR2 is YFSETQ in the germline V gene. CDR3 sequence reads: CASSEAGGSTDTQYF. CDR3 nucleotide sequence: TGCGCCAGCAGCGAAGCGGGGGGAAGCACAGATACGCAGTATTTT.

This sequence joins TRBV7-9 and TRBJ2-1; D unresolved. The CDR3 spans 13 residues. Germline V lookup: CDR1 SEHNR, CDR2 FQNEAQ (reference sequence). Trimming removed 4 bases from V and 6 bases from J, with 10 bases in between. Here the CDR3 reads CASSSRRRNEQFF. The CDR3 nucleotides are TGTGCCAGCAGCTCCCGCCGACGCAATGAGCAGTTCTTC.

The genes are TRBV20-1 and TRBJ1-2, with D possibly being TRBD1 (6 bases). The CDR3 totals 15 residues. Per the germline V gene, CDR1 is DFQATT and CDR2 is SNEGSKA (reference sequence). Trimming removed 2 bases at V and 4 bases at J, with 17 bases between. CDR3 in amino acids: CSARRGGRGGYGYTF. As DNA, the CDR3 is TGCAGTGCTAGACGGGGCGGCAGGGGCGGCTATGGCTACACCTTC.

This clonotype showed up just a few times. The chain couples TRBV18 to TRBJ2-3; D may be TRBD1 or TRBD2 (5 bases each). The CDR3 totals 15 residues. V was clipped by 0 bases and J by 4 bases, with 11 bases between them. Germline lookup yields CDR1 KGHSH and CDR2 LQKENI. The CDR3 DNA reads TGTGCCAGCTCACCACCGAACGGGGCCCCAGATACGCAGTATTTT. Its protein product is CASSPPNGAPDTQYF. Using reference TRBV18 and TRBJ2-3 for the parts outside the CDR3, the full variable domain is NAGVMQNPRHLVRRRGQEARLRCSPMKGHSHVYWYRQLPEEGLKFMVYLQKENIIDESGMPKERFSAEFPKEGPSILRIQQVVRGDSAAYFCASSPPNGAPDTQYFGPGTRLTVL.

This clonotype was observed a handful of times. The J gene is TRBJ1-2, the V gene TRBV6-2 or TRBV6-3; no clear D gene. This CDR3 has 13 residues. Between the trimmed V and J ends, which lost 2 bases and 2 bases, there was a span of 6 bases. The germline CDR1 and CDR2 sequences are MNHEY and SVGEGT. The CDR3: CASSYQENYGYTF. CDR3 in DNA: TGTGCCAGCAGTTACCAGGAAAACTATGGCTACACCTTC.

There are many counts of this clonotype. CDR3 sequence reads: CASSPLAGTHHEQYF. CDR3 DNA sequence: TGTGCCAGCAGCCCCTTAGCGGGGACCCACCACGAGCAGTACTTC. V and J are TRBV7-2 and TRBJ2-7; 8 nucleotides agree with TRBD2. V shed 5 bases, J shed 5 bases, and the junction held 11 bases outside the gene matches. The CDR3 consists of 15 residues. Germline V lookup: CDR1 SGHTA, CDR2 FQGNSA.

The V call is TRBV9, the J call TRBJ1-4, with TRBD1 matching over 7 bases. Trimming cost V 0 bases and J 8 bases; bases outside gene matches: 7. Germline assignment: CDR1 SGDLS and CDR2 YYNGEE. The CDR3 length is 15 residues. The CDR3 loop is CASSVGGDSTEKLFF. The DNA of the CDR3 is TGTGCCAGCAGCGTAGGGGGGGACAGTACAGAAAAACTGTTTTTT. The full variable domain, in which reference TRBV9 and TRBJ1-4 provide the parts outside the CDR3, is DSGVTQTPKHLITATGQRVTLRCSPRSGDLSVYWYQQSLDQGLQFLIQYYNGEERAKGNILERFSAQQFPDLHSELNLSSLELGDSALYFCASSVGGDSTEKLFFGSGTQLSVL.

This chain joins TRBV4-1 and TRBJ2-3; no clear D gene. Germline CDR1 is MGHRA and CDR2 is YSYEKL. The V gene lost 1 base and the J gene lost 3 bases, with 5 bases spanning the gap. The CDR3 spans 13 residues. CDR3 DNA sequence: TGCGCCAGCAGCCAAGGTCAAACAGATACGCAGTATTTT. This encodes CASSQGQTDTQYF.

The chain employs TRBV11-2 and TRBJ2-1; D possibly corresponds to TRBD1 (7 bases). The CDR3 is 15 amino acids. Per germline, CDR1 SGHAT and CDR2 FQNNGV. V lost 5 bases and J 9 bases, leaving 20 bases between the germline ends. The CDR3 nucleotides read TGTGCCAGCAGCCGGAGGCCGACAGGGAGGACTGAGCAGTTCTTC. Its translation: CASSRRPTGRTEQFF.

Notes on this clonotype: Mismatch with germline at one junction end may stem from a read error. V usage is TRBV7-2 and J usage is TRBJ1-1; 7 nucleotides agree with TRBD1. The CDR3 runs 16 residues. The germline gives CDR1 SGHTA, CDR2 FQGNSA. CDR3 in amino acids: CASSSTGATMNPEAFF. CDR3 nucleotide sequence: TGTGCCAGCAGCTCCACAGGGGCCACAATGAACCCTGAAGCTTTCTTT.

This clonotype came up many times. This chain uses TRBV10-2 with TRBJ2-3, with 8 bases lining up with TRBD2. Trimming at V came to 7 bases and at J to 1 base, leaving 4 bases not matched to a gene. Germline CDR1 and CDR2: WSHSY and SAAADI. The length of the CDR3 is 14 residues. As DNA, the CDR3 is TGCGCCAGCATCCCGGGGGGGGGCACAGATACGCAGTATTTT. Protein sequence: CASIPGGGTDTQYF.

This clonotype was counted between two and nine times. The genes are TRBV9 and TRBJ2-1, with 8 positions matching TRBD2. Germline values: CDR1 SGDLS, CDR2 YYNGEE. The CDR3 has 16 amino acids. V gave up 3 bases and J gave up 7 bases; unmatched junction bases: 12. The CDR3, as DNA: TGTGCCAGCAGCGCGGGGGGGGCTCCGAGAAGAAATGAGCAGTTCTTC. Its protein is CASSAGGAPRRNEQFF.

This clonotype occurred a few times. The rearrangement uses TRBV2 and TRBJ1-5; the match to TRBD1 covers 9 bases. This CDR3 is built from 16 residues. The junction had 7 bases not matched to a gene; V was cut back by 6 bases and J by 1 base. CDR1 and CDR2 from the germline V gene are SNHLY and FYNNEI. The CDR3 loop is CASRAGTGLSNQPQHF. The CDR3 nucleotides read TGTGCCAGCAGAGCCGGGACAGGGTTAAGCAATCAGCCCCAGCATTTT. Complete variable domain (other parts from reference TRBV2 and TRBJ1-5): EPEVTQTPSHQVTQMGQEVILRCVPISNHLYFYWYRQILGQKVEFLVSFYNNEISEKSEIFDDQFSVERPDGSNFTLKIRSTKLEDSAMYFCASRAGTGLSNQPQHFGDGTRLSIL.

The sample holds a few counts of this clonotype. This chain links TRBV5-1 with TRBJ2-1; D is perhaps TRBD2 (6 bases). This CDR3 region has 15 residues. The V and J ends lost 4 bases and 0 bases respectively, with 11 bases between them. The germline gives CDR1 SGHRS, CDR2 YFSETQ. The CDR3 DNA is TGCGCCAGCAGCGTCGAGGAGGGCTCCTACAATGAGCAGTTCTTC. As protein: CASSVEEGSYNEQFF.

This chain uses TRBV5-1 with TRBJ2-7, with a weak D call TRBD1 (5 bases). Germline loops: CDR1 SGHRS, CDR2 YFSETQ. The CDR3 is 16 amino acids. V lost 3 bases, J lost 2 bases, and 18 bases lay in between. CDR3 region: CASSSPRQGFTYEQYF. The CDR3 DNA reads as TGCGCCAGCAGCTCACCCCGGCAGGGCTTTACCTACGAGCAGTACTTC.